Below, 18 T cell receptor beta chains from the same sample are listed, as sequenced in a study of blood T cell repertoires in COVID-19. Measured with immunoSEQ multiplex PCR; TCRdb has only the in-frame clones, and not every one. The profile shows about 81,000 clones, roughly 82% of them singletons. Sequenced material: peripheral blood. The origin of the receptors is a human donor in a cohort sampled during active COVID-19.

The rearrangement joins TRBV20-1 to TRBJ2-4; possibly TRBD2 for D (7 bases). There are 11 residues in the CDR3. V was trimmed by 5 bases and J by 13 bases, leaving 15 bases between them. The V gene's germline CDR1 is DFQATT and CDR2 SNEGSKA (reference sequence). The CDR3 spells CSAGTGGHQYF. In nucleotides, the CDR3 is TGCAGTGCTGGGACGGGGGGACACCAGTACTTC.

A note on this clone: In the same sample, other DNA sequences code for this CDR3. The chain recombines TRBV12-3 or TRBV12-4 with TRBJ2-1, with D hard to call. The CDR3 covers 11 residues. V shed 6 bases and J shed 9 bases, with 9 bases lying between them. The CDR3 DNA reads TGTGCCAGCAGAAGACTGGTTGAGCAGTTCTTC. Amino acids: CASRRLVEQFF.

V usage is TRBV19 and J usage is TRBJ2-7, with D possibly being TRBD1 (5 bases). V lost 7 bases and J 2 bases, leaving 18 bases between the germline ends. The CDR3 loop spans 15 amino acids. CDR1 is LNHDA and CDR2 is SQIVND in the germline V gene (reference sequence). In DNA form, the CDR3 reads TGTGCCAGTACCGCTCGGACACCTGGGGCCTACGAGCAGTACTTC. Translated, it gives CASTARTPGAYEQYF.

This chain uses TRBV6-2 or TRBV6-3 with TRBJ2-1; D remains ambiguous. Germline CDR1 MNHEY, CDR2 SVGEGT. V lost 3 bases and J lost 9, with 12 bases in between. The CDR3 sequence is 13 residues long. The DNA for the CDR3 is TGTGCCAGCAGTTATAGAGGAATTAGTGAGCAGTTCTTC. This translates into CASSYRGISEQFF.

The V call is TRBV4-3, the J call TRBJ2-5; D is unresolved. V was shortened by 0 bases and J by 5 bases, with 7 bases between the two germline ends. This CDR3 has 13 residues. Germline values: CDR1 LGHNA, CDR2 YSLEER. As DNA, the CDR3 is TGCGCCAGCAGCCAAGATTCACGGGAGACCCAGTACTTC. Its protein is CASSQDSRETQYF.

The table lists this clone with a count of one. The chain carries TRBV5-5 and TRBJ2-1, with 12 bases fitting TRBD2. The CDR3 spans 14 residues. V dropped 4 bases and J dropped 5; count of bases not matched to a gene: 1. Per the germline V gene, CDR1 is SGHKS and CDR2 is YYEKEE (reference sequence). CDR3 coding DNA: TGTGCCAGCAGCCTAGCGGGGGGGCACAATGAGCAGTTCTTC. Its protein product is CASSLAGGHNEQFF. Full variable domain (missing parts from reference TRBV5-5 and TRBJ2-1): DAGVTQSPTHLIKTRGQQVTLRCSPISGHKSVSWYQQVLGQGPQFIFQYYEKEERGRGNFPDRFSARQFPNYSSELNVNALLLGDSALYLCASSLAGGHNEQFFGPGTRLTVL.

The J gene is TRBJ2-1, the V gene TRBV9; 13 nucleotides agree with TRBD2. CDR3 length: 16 amino acids. The ends lost 4 bases at V and 8 bases at J; junction bases unmatched: 9. CDR1 and CDR2 (germline): SGDLS, YYNGEE. The CDR3 coding sequence is TGTGCCAGCAGCCTATTGGGACTAGCGGGAAGCGATGAGCAGTTCTTC. Translating gives CASSLLGLAGSDEQFF.

V gene TRBV4-3 combines with J gene TRBJ2-7; D might be TRBD1 (6 bases). CDR1 is LGHNA, CDR2 YSLEER, per germline. This CDR3 has 16 residues. The V end lost 0 bases, the J end lost 0 bases, and 12 bases lay between the germline ends. The CDR3 DNA reads as TGCGCCAGCAGCCAAGATTGGACAGAATACTCCTACGAGCAGTACTTC. It is translated as CASSQDWTEYSYEQYF.

V and J are TRBV6-5 and TRBJ1-2; TRBD1 matches 8 bases. The V gene end was trimmed by 5 bases and the J gene end by 8 bases; junction bases not matched to a gene: 13. The CDR3 covers 15 residues. Germline values: CDR1 MNHEY, CDR2 SVGAGI. The CDR3 spells CASSTAGTGSWGYTF. The CDR3 coding sequence is TGTGCCAGCAGTACGGCCGGGACAGGCTCTTGGGGCTACACCTTC.

This chain connects TRBV7-2 to TRBJ1-6, with 10 bases fitting TRBD1. With V trimmed by 5 bases and J by 7 bases, 5 bases remained unmatched. Germline V lookup: CDR1 SGHTA, CDR2 FQGNSA. The CDR3 has 15 amino acids. The CDR3 sequence: CASSGRDRGNSPLHF. The CDR3 DNA follows: TGTGCCAGCAGCGGCCGGGACAGGGGAAATTCACCCCTCCACTTT.

This chain uses TRBV19 with TRBJ1-5, with 7 bases identical to TRBD1. V dropped 6 bases and J dropped 6; count of bases not matched to a gene: 11. The CDR3 is 15 residues long. CDR1 is LNHDA and CDR2 is SQIVND in the germline V gene (reference sequence). CDR3 sequence reads: CASRVGQGDSQPQHF. For the CDR3, the DNA is TGTGCCAGTAGGGTTGGACAAGGGGACAGTCAGCCCCAGCATTTT.

The chain uses TRBV7-7 and TRBJ2-1; maybe TRBD1 (5 bases). The germline V gene has CDR1 SSHAT and CDR2 FNYEAQ (reference sequence). There are 14 residues in the CDR3. Trimming took 11 bases from V and 5 from J, leaving 19 bases between them. CDR3 sequence (DNA): TGTGCCTCCAGGCGGAGCAGGGCAGACAATGAGCAGTTCTTC. This codes for CASRRSRADNEQFF. Full variable domain (missing parts from reference TRBV7-7 and TRBJ2-1): GAGVSQSPRYKVTKRGQDVTLRCDPISSHATLYWYQQALGQGPEFLTYFNYEAQPDKSGLPSDRFSAERPEGSISTLTIQRTEQRDSAMYRCASRRSRADNEQFFGPGTRLTVL.

This chain links TRBV7-2 with TRBJ1-2, with 8 bases matching TRBD1. The CDR3 has 15 amino acids. Germline V lookup: CDR1 SGHTA, CDR2 FQGNSA. J was trimmed by 0 bases and V by 2 bases; bases with no gene match: 2. CDR3 sequence (DNA): TGTGCCAGCAGCTTATCGACAGGGGCTAACTATGGCTACACCTTC. Protein product: CASSLSTGANYGYTF.

This sequence joins TRBV6-5 and TRBJ2-5; 9 bases agree with TRBD1. The length of the CDR3 is 14 residues. Trimming took 6 bases from V and 1 from J; bases not matched to a gene: 3. Per germline, CDR1 MNHEY and CDR2 SVGAGI. The DNA for the CDR3 is TGTGCCAGCAGCCAGACAGGGGGCCAAGAGACCCAGTACTTC. The encoded protein is CASSQTGGQETQYF.

The J gene is TRBJ2-1, the V gene TRBV5-1; 12 bases are a match to TRBD2. The V gene's germline CDR1 is SGHRS and CDR2 YFSETQ. J was trimmed by 7 bases and V by 1 base; bases with no gene match: 3. The CDR3 has 15 amino acids. The CDR3 reads CASSLLAGGRNEQFF. The CDR3 DNA sequence: TGCGCCAGCAGCTTGCTAGCGGGAGGGAGGAATGAGCAGTTCTTC.

The chain carries TRBV11-3 and TRBJ2-1; TRBD2 is a possible D gene (6 bases). The V gene's germline CDR1 is SGHNT and CDR2 YENEEA. This CDR3 has 13 amino acids. V dropped 0 bases and J dropped 12 bases, with 12 bases sitting between them. Here the CDR3 reads CASSLDGGRRQFF. The CDR3 nucleotides are TGTGCCAGCAGCTTAGATGGGGGGAGAAGGCAGTTCTTC. The complete variable domain, with remaining parts taken from reference TRBV11-3 and TRBJ2-1, reads EAGVVQSPRYKIIEKKQPVAFWCNPISGHNTLYWYLQNLGQGPELLIRYENEEAVDDSQLPKDRFSAERLKGVDSTLKIQPAELGDSAVYLCASSLDGGRRQFFGPGTRLTVL.

This chain joins TRBV19 and TRBJ2-1; 10 nucleotides match TRBD2. This CDR3 is 16 amino acids long. Germline-derived CDR1 and CDR2 are LNHDA and SQIVND (reference sequence). Trimming cost V 6 bases and J 6 bases; bases outside gene matches: 11. The CDR3: CASSVRSGGDFNEQFF. The CDR3 nucleotides are TGTGCCAGTAGCGTGAGAAGCGGGGGGGATTTCAATGAGCAGTTCTTC. The full variable domain, its missing parts supplied by reference TRBV19 and TRBJ2-1, is DGGITQSPKYLFRKEGQNVTLSCEQNLNHDAMYWYRQDPGQGLRLIYYSQIVNDFQKGDIAEGYSVSREKKESFPLTVTSAQKNPTAFYLCASSVRSGGDFNEQFFGPGTRLTVL.

This chain connects TRBV27 to TRBJ1-5; 7 nucleotides align to TRBD1. Germline-derived CDR1 and CDR2 are MNHEY and SMNVEV (reference sequence). Trimming at V came to 5 bases and at J to 5 bases, leaving 6 bases not matched to a gene. The CDR3 is 14 amino acids. The CDR3 loop reads CASSMDRFYQPQHF. Here the CDR3 DNA reads TGTGCCAGCAGTATGGACAGGTTTTATCAGCCCCAGCATTTT.